The 30 T cell receptor beta chains listed next were all sequenced from one sample in a study of T-cell reconstitution after alpha-beta-depleted transplantation in children. Library preparation (for TCRbeta) was performed with unique molecular identifiers. A single record per CDR3 protein comes from TCRdb applying MiXCR to the PCR reads. The data hold around 580,000 distinct CDR3 sequences, with about 23% observed a single time. The source was PBMCs, mostly from graft donor cells, collected 360 days after TCRalphabeta/CD19-depleted stem cell transplant. These receptors came from a boy under two years old who had a stem cell transplant for acute myeloid leukemia, so the T cells may come from the graft donor.

V is TRBV14 and J is TRBJ2-2, with D unclear. The CDR3 spans 14 residues. Germline CDR1 SGHDN, CDR2 FVKESK. The germline V and J ends were trimmed by 1 base and 7 bases, with 10 bases remaining between them. The CDR3 DNA reads as TGTGCCAGCAGCCAAGTAATAGCAGGCGGGGAGCTGTTTTTT. The encoded protein is CASSQVIAGGELFF. Full variable domain (rest looked up from reference TRBV14 and TRBJ2-2): EAGVTQFPSHSVIEKGQTVTLRCDPISGHDNLYWYRRVMGKEIKFLLHFVKESKQDESGMPNNRFLAERTGGTYSTLKVQPAELEDSGVYFCASSQVIAGGELFFGEGSRLTVL.

This clonotype showed up many times. The V gene is TRBV6-5, the J gene TRBJ2-5; TRBD1 aligns across 7 bases. This CDR3 has 13 amino acids. J was trimmed by 3 bases and V by 4 bases; bases with no gene match: 2. CDR1 is MNHEY and CDR2 is SVGAGI in the germline V gene. CDR3 in amino acids: CASSWGQKETQYF. For the CDR3, the DNA is TGTGCCAGCAGTTGGGGACAGAAAGAGACCCAGTACTTC.

This clonotype was detected ten times or more. The chain combines TRBV20-1 with TRBJ1-5, with 7 bases that match TRBD1. Germline CDR1 and CDR2: DFQATT and SNEGSKA (reference sequence). J lost 3 bases, V lost 7 bases, and 9 bases had no gene match. The CDR3 has 14 amino acids. The CDR3 DNA sequence: TGCAGTGTTCAGAGGACAGGACTCAATCAGCCCCAGCATTTT. Translated: CSVQRTGLNQPQHF.

This clonotype was detected ten times or more. This chain joins TRBV29-1 and TRBJ2-7, with TRBD1 identical over 8 bases. CDR3 length equals 13 residues. V was clipped by 7 bases and J by 4 bases; unmatched bases: 9. Germline V gene lookup returns CDR1 SQVTM and CDR2 ANQGSEA. The CDR3 region has the DNA TGCAGCGCTGAGACAGGGGCCAAATACGAGCAGTACTTC. Its protein product is CSAETGAKYEQYF.

In this sample, this clonotype turned up a few times. CDR3 coding DNA: TGTGCCATCAGGGAGGTACAGAATGAAAAACTGTTTTTT. Translating it yields CAIREVQNEKLFF. V is TRBV10-3 and J is TRBJ1-4; unclear D gene. Trimming cost V 6 bases and J 5 bases, with 10 bases left between them. The CDR3 runs 13 residues. CDR1 and CDR2 (germline): ENHRY, SYGVKD.

The rearrangement uses TRBV20-1 and TRBJ2-5; 7 bases match TRBD1. The CDR3 has 11 residues. Germline V lookup: CDR1 DFQATT, CDR2 SNEGSKA (reference sequence). V trimming: 6 bases; J trimming: 5 bases; junction bases outside the gene matches: 3. CDR3 amino acids: CSAQGVETQYF. CDR3 nucleotides: TGCAGTGCGCAGGGGGTCGAGACCCAGTACTTC.

This clonotype was counted at least ten times. The chain employs TRBV7-2 and TRBJ2-7, with 7 bases lining up with TRBD1. The CDR3 totals 14 residues. Unmatched junction bases numbered 5, after V lost 4 bases and J lost 2 bases. Germline lookup yields CDR1 SGHTA and CDR2 FQGNSA. CDR3 residues: CASSSRTGAYEQYF. The CDR3 nucleotides are TGTGCCAGCAGCTCCCGGACAGGAGCCTACGAGCAGTACTTC.

The V call is TRBV15, the J call TRBJ1-3, with D possibly matching TRBD1 (6 bases). This CDR3 region has 15 residues. Germline CDR1 is LNHNV and CDR2 is YYDKDF (reference sequence). Trimming cost V 3 bases and J 0 bases, with 9 bases left between them. Here the CDR3 DNA reads TGTGCCACCAGCAGCGGGGGCAGCTCTGGAAACACCATATATTTT. Translation gives CATSSGGSSGNTIYF.

V usage is TRBV21-1 and J usage is TRBJ1-1. TRBV21-1 is marked as a pseudogene. The CDR3 spans 15 residues. Here the CDR3 DNA reads TGTGCCAGCACCGCCTCCGAGAGAGAGAACACTGAAGCTTTCTTT. It yields the protein CASTASERENTEAFF.

The V gene is TRBV20-1, the J gene TRBJ2-3; no clear D gene. This CDR3 contains 15 residues. CDR1 DFQATT and CDR2 SNEGSKA come from the germline V gene (reference sequence). V lost 1 base and J 2 bases, leaving 13 bases between the germline ends. CDR3 amino acids: CSARVNVRLTDTQYF. CDR3 coding DNA: TGCAGTGCTAGAGTAAATGTTCGGCTCACAGATACGCAGTATTTT.

The rearrangement links TRBV29-1 to TRBJ2-5, with a weak D call TRBD1 (5 bases). Germline V lookup: CDR1 SQVTM, CDR2 ANQGSEA. The CDR3 runs to 12 residues. With 7 bases removed from V and 10 bases from J, the gap between germline ends came to 19 bases. The CDR3 loop is CSAPKGPRNQYF. For the CDR3, the DNA is TGCAGCGCCCCCAAGGGGCCCCGAAACCAGTACTTC.

This clonotype was found many times. The rearrangement links TRBV20-1 to TRBJ1-2; a possible D gene is TRBD1 (5 bases). The CDR3 is made up of 11 amino acids. V was trimmed by 3 bases and J by 8 bases, leaving 10 bases between them. Looked up from germline, CDR1 is DFQATT and CDR2 is SNEGSKA (reference sequence). The CDR3 sequence is CSARGRPGYTF. CDR3 nucleotides: TGCAGTGCTAGGGGGCGACCCGGCTACACCTTC.

This clonotype was seen only a few times. The DNA is left out, because the CDR3 cannot be placed on it with certainty; the CDR3 is given as TCRdb lists it. V is TRBV7-2 and J is TRBJ2-5; TRBD1, as called in the table, went unchecked against the DNA. Germline V CDR1 and CDR2: SGHTA, FQGNSA. The CDR3 is 16 residues long, ends included. The CDR3 reads CASSLLLRAGAETQYF.

This clonotype has a count of ten or more. The rearrangement joins TRBV15 to TRBJ2-1, with TRBD1 identical over 9 bases. CDR1 and CDR2 (germline): LNHNV, YYDKDF (reference sequence). Germline trimming cut 1 base from V and 4 bases from J; bases unmatched to any gene: 8. This CDR3 has 17 residues. The CDR3 sequence is CATSRGDGTGWYNEQFF. CDR3 in DNA: TGTGCCACCAGCAGAGGGGACGGGACAGGGTGGTACAATGAGCAGTTCTTC.

The chain joins TRBV28 to TRBJ2-4, with 7 bases that match TRBD1. Trimming took 2 bases from V and 10 from J; bases not matched to a gene: 5. The CDR3 length is 13 residues. Per the germline V gene, CDR1 is MDHEN and CDR2 is SYDVKM. The CDR3 is CASSLLTGKIQYF. The CDR3 coding sequence is TGTGCCAGCAGTTTACTGACAGGGAAGATTCAGTACTTC.

The chain links TRBV6-1 to TRBJ1-5; D is undetermined. CDR3 length: 14 amino acids. V was shortened by 6 bases and J by 0 bases, with 9 bases between the two germline ends. The germline V gene has CDR1 MNHNS and CDR2 SASEGT. CDR3 loop: CASRTGNSNQPQHF. CDR3 bases: TGTGCCAGCAGGACGGGGAATAGCAATCAGCCCCAGCATTTT.

The genes are TRBV15 and TRBJ1-5; 8 bases map to TRBD1. After removal of 7 bases from V and 3 bases from J, the junction contained 8 bases not matched to a gene. The CDR3 contains 15 residues. CDR1 is LNHNV and CDR2 is YYDKDF in the germline V gene (reference sequence). CDR3 nucleotides: TGTGCCACCACTGAGGGGACAGGCGTCAATCAGCCCCAGCATTTT. Protein: CATTEGTGVNQPQHF.

This clonotype is classed as medium-sized. One end of the junction fails to match germline, which may point to a read error. The chain combines TRBV12-3 or TRBV12-4 with TRBJ2-1; 12 bases line up with TRBD2. This CDR3 region has 15 residues. The CDR3 DNA follows: TGTGCCAGCAGTCTAGCGGGGGGGCCTGGCAATGAGCAGTTCTTC. As protein: CASSLAGGPGNEQFF.

This clonotype was seen repeatedly, ten times or more. The chain joins TRBV20-1 to TRBJ1-1, with 7 bases fitting TRBD1. V lost 5 bases, J lost 2 bases, and 8 bases stayed unmatched. The length of the CDR3 is 14 residues. Germline CDR1 reads DFQATT; CDR2 reads SNEGSKA (reference sequence). The CDR3 sequence is CSAVTGTANTEAFF. The CDR3 DNA sequence: TGCAGTGCTGTCACCGGGACAGCCAACACTGAAGCTTTCTTT.

This clonotype was seen at least ten times. The rearrangement links TRBV4-2 to TRBJ2-1; D remains ambiguous. Germline V gives CDR1 LGHNA, CDR2 YNFKEQ. The CDR3 is made up of 11 amino acids. With 0 bases removed from V and 10 bases from J, the gap between germline ends came to 4 bases. CDR3 DNA sequence: TGTGCCAGCAGCCAAGAACGGGAGCAGTTCTTC. Its translation: CASSQEREQFF.

The rearrangement links TRBV9 to TRBJ2-1; D is undetermined. Germline V gives CDR1 SGDLS, CDR2 YYNGEE. Trimming cost V 0 bases and J 0 bases, with 7 bases left between them. The CDR3 is 15 amino acids. This CDR3 reads CASSVAVSSYNEQFF. In DNA form, the CDR3 reads TGTGCCAGCAGCGTAGCGGTCAGCTCCTACAATGAGCAGTTCTTC.

The V call is TRBV20-1, the J call TRBJ2-7; D gene unclear. Trimming removed 3 bases from V and 2 bases from J, with 8 bases in between. The CDR3 covers 12 residues. CDR1 is DFQATT and CDR2 is SNEGSKA in the germline V gene (reference sequence). In nucleotides, the CDR3 is TGCAGTGCTAGCCCTCATCCCTACGAGCAGTACGTC. Encoded protein: CSASPHPYEQYV.

This clonotype appeared many times. The chain combines TRBV28 with TRBJ2-5; TRBD1 is a possible D gene (7 bases). The CDR3 totals 15 residues. V lost 5 bases and J lost 1, with 14 bases in between. Germline assignment: CDR1 MDHEN and CDR2 SYDVKM. CDR3 sequence: CASSPAGQLQETQYF. The CDR3 bases are TGTGCCAGCAGTCCCGCGGGACAGCTCCAAGAGACCCAGTACTTC.

The J gene is TRBJ2-3, the V gene TRBV11-2; TRBD1 aligns across 10 bases. The CDR3 is made up of 15 amino acids. Germline V gene lookup returns CDR1 SGHAT and CDR2 FQNNGV. Unmatched junction bases numbered 7, after V lost 6 bases and J lost 4 bases. The CDR3 DNA sequence: TGTGCCAGCAGACCGGGACAGGGGTTTTCAGATACGCAGTATTTT. Translated, it gives CASRPGQGFSDTQYF. The full variable domain, rest sourced from reference TRBV11-2 and TRBJ2-3, is EAGVAQSPRYKIIEKRQSVAFWCNPISGHATLYWYQQILGQGPKLLIQFQNNGVVDDSQLPKDRFSAERLKGVDSTLKIQPAKLEDSAVYLCASRPGQGFSDTQYFGPGTRLTVL.

The rearrangement uses TRBV29-1 and TRBJ2-3, with D uncertain. There are 11 residues in the CDR3. Trimming shortened V by 6 bases and J by 4 bases, and 8 bases separated the two germline ends. Germline CDR1 SQVTM, CDR2 ANQGSEA. The CDR3 region has the DNA TGCAGCGTGGTGGACCCAGATACGCAGTATTTT. Protein: CSVVDPDTQYF.

This clonotype occurred many times. The CDR3 DNA is TGTGCCAGCAGTTTAGTAGCGGACACTGAAGCTTTCTTT. The encoded protein is CASSLVADTEAFF. The chain carries TRBV6-6 and TRBJ1-1; D not certain. The CDR3 is 13 residues long. Germline CDR1 reads MNHNY; CDR2 reads SVGAGI (reference sequence). With 4 bases removed from V and 3 bases from J, the gap between germline ends came to 9 bases.

This clonotype was detected ten times or more. The chain has TRBV4-2 and TRBJ2-1; 12 nucleotides agree with TRBD2. This CDR3 region has 15 residues. Germline V CDR1 and CDR2: LGHNA, YNFKEQ. The ends lost 0 bases at V and 10 bases at J; junction bases unmatched: 4. CDR3 DNA sequence: TGTGCCAGCAGCCAAGATGGGGGACTAGCGGGCGAGCAGTTCTTC. Translation: CASSQDGGLAGEQFF.

This clonotype was detected ten times or more. The chain joins TRBV30 to TRBJ2-1, with a weak D call TRBD1 (5 bases). Trimming shortened V by 2 bases and J by 1 base, and 12 bases separated the two germline ends. Germline CDR1 GTSNPN, CDR2 SVGIG (reference sequence). The CDR3 extends over 15 amino acids. The CDR3 loop reads CAWSRSRVSYNEQFF. Written as DNA, the CDR3 is TGTGCCTGGAGTAGGAGCAGGGTATCCTACAATGAGCAGTTCTTC.

This clonotype was recorded at least ten times. This sequence joins TRBV28 and TRBJ2-7, with D tentatively TRBD1 (6 bases). The length of the CDR3 is 14 residues. Trimming took 6 bases from V and 2 from J, leaving 14 bases between them. Looked up from germline, CDR1 is MDHEN and CDR2 is SYDVKM. The CDR3 loop reads CASSQYRVPYEQYV. The DNA for the CDR3 is TGTGCCAGCAGCCAATACAGGGTCCCCTACGAGCAGTACGTC.

The rearrangement uses TRBV4-1 and TRBJ2-7; 11 positions agree with TRBD1. The V gene's germline CDR1 is MGHRA and CDR2 YSYEKL. This CDR3 is built from 16 residues. Trimming took 4 bases from V and 5 from J; bases not matched to a gene: 10. Here the CDR3 DNA reads TGCGCCAGCAGCCCAGAGACCGGGACAGGGGGGAACGAGCAGTACTTC. Its protein is CASSPETGTGGNEQYF.